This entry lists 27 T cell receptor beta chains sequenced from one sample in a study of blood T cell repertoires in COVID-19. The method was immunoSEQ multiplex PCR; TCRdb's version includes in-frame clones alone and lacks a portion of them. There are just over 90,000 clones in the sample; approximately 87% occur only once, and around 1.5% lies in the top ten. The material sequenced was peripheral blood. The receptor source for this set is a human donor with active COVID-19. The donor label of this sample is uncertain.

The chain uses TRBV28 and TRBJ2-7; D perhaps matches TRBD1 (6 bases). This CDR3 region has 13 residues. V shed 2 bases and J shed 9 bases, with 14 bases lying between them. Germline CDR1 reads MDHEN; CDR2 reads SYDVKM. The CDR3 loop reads CASSLEQGPRQYF. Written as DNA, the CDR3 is TGTGCCAGCAGTTTAGAACAGGGCCCGCGGCAGTACTTC.

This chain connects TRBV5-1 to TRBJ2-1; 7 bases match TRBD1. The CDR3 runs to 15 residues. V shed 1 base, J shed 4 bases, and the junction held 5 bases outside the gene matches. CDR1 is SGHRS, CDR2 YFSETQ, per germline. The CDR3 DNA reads TGCGCCAGCAGCTTGTCAGCGGACAGGTACAATGAGCAGTTCTTC. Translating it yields CASSLSADRYNEQFF.

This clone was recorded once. CDR3 bases: TGTGCCAGCAGCTTAGTAGGACAGGGGTACTCACCCCTCCACTTT. Protein sequence: CASSLVGQGYSPLHF. The J gene is TRBJ1-6, the V gene TRBV7-2, with 9 bases fitting TRBD1. CDR1 and CDR2 (germline): SGHTA, FQGNSA. The CDR3 consists of 15 residues. The ends lost 1 base at V and 10 bases at J; junction bases unmatched: 5. Together with reference TRBV7-2 and TRBJ1-6, the CDR3 gives the full variable domain: GAGVSQSPSNKVTEKGKDVELRCDPISGHTALYWYRQSLGQGLEFLIYFQGNSAPDKSGLPSDRFSAERTGGSVSTLTIQRTQQEDSAVYLCASSLVGQGYSPLHFGNGTRLTVT.

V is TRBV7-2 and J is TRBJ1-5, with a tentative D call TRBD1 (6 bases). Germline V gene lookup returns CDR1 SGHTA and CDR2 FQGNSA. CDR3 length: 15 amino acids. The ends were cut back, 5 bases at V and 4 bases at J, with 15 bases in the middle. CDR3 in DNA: TGTGCCAGCAGCCTCACCGGGACAAGTAATCAGCCCCAGCATTTT. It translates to CASSLTGTSNQPQHF. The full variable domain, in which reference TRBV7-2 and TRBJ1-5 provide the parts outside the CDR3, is GAGVSQSPSNKVTEKGKDVELRCDPISGHTALYWYRQSLGQGLEFLIYFQGNSAPDKSGLPSDRFSAERTGGSVSTLTIQRTQQEDSAVYLCASSLTGTSNQPQHFGDGTRLSIL.

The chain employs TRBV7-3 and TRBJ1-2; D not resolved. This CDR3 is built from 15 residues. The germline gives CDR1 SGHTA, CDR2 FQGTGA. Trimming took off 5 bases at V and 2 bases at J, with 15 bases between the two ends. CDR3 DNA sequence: TGTGCCAGCAGCCCCAATGCGCAGACAAACTATGGCTACACCTTC. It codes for CASSPNAQTNYGYTF.

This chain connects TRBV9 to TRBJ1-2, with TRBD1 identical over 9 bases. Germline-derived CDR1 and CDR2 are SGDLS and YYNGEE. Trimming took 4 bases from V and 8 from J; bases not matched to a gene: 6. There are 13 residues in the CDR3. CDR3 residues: CASSQGQGGGYTF. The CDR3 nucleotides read TGTGCCAGCAGCCAGGGACAGGGTGGCGGCTACACCTTC.

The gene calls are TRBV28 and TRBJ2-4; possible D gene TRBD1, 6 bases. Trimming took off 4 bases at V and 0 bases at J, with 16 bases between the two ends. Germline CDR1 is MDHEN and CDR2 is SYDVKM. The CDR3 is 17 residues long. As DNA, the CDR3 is TGTGCCAGCAGTTCCCTTCGGGGACACCTAGCCAAAAACATTCAGTACTTC. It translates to CASSSLRGHLAKNIQYF.

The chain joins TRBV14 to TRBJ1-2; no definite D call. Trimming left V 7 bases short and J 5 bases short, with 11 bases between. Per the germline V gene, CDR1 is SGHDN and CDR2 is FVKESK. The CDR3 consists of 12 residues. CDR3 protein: CASTHYLYGYTF. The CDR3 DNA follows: TGTGCCAGCACCCATTATCTATATGGCTACACCTTC.

The CDR3 reads CASSLGRNTEAFF. CDR3 nucleotides: TGTGCCAGCAGCTTGGGTAGGAACACTGAAGCTTTCTTT. The chain recombines TRBV5-4 with TRBJ1-1, with unresolved D. CDR1 is SGHNT and CDR2 is YYREEE in the germline V gene (reference sequence). V dropped 0 bases and J dropped 1 base, with 4 bases sitting between them. The CDR3 has 13 residues.

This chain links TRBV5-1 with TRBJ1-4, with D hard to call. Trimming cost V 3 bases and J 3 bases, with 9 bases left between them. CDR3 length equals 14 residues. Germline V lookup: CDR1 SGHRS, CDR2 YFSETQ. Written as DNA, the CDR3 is TGCGCCAGCAGCTCGGGGATGGCTAATGAAAAACTGTTTTTT. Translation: CASSSGMANEKLFF.

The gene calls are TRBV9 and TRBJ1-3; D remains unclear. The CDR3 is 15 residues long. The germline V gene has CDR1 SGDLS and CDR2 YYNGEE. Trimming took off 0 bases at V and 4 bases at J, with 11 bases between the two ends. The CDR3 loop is CASSVALSGGNTIYF. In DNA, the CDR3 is TGTGCCAGCAGCGTAGCTCTGTCAGGAGGAAACACCATATATTTT.

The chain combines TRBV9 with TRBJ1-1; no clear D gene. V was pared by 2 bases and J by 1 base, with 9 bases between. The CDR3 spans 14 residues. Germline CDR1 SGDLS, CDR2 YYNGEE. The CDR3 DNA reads TGTGCCAGCAGCGTCATGCCAGAGAACACTGAAGCTTTCTTT. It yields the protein CASSVMPENTEAFF.

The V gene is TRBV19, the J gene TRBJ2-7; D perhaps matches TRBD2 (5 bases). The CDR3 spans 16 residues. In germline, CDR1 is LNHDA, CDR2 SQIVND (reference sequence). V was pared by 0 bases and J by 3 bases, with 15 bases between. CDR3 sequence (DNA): TGTGCCAGTAGTATAGATCGAAGGAGGCCGATCTACGAGCAGTACTTC. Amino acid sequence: CASSIDRRRPIYEQYF.

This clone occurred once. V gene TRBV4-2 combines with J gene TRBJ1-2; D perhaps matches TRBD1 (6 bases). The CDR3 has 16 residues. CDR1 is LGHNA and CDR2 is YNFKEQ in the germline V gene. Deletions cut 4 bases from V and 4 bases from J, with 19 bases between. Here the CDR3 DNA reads TGTGCCAGCAGCCCAACCGCGGAATCGACAGGCTATGGCTACACCTTC. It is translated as CASSPTAESTGYGYTF.

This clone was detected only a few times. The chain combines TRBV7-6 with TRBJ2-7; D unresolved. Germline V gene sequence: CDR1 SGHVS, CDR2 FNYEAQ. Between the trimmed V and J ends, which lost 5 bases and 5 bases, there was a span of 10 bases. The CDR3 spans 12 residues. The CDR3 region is CASSLNRDEQYF. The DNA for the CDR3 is TGTGCCAGCAGCCTAAATCGTGACGAGCAGTACTTC.

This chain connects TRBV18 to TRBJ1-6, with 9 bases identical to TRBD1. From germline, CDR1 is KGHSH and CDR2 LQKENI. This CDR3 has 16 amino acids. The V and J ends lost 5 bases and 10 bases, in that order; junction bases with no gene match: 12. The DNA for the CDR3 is TGTGCCAGCTCAGCTGTAACAGGGGGCGACGGGTCACCCCTCCACTTT. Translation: CASSAVTGGDGSPLHF. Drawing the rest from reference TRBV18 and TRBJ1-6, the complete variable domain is NAGVMQNPRHLVRRRGQEARLRCSPMKGHSHVYWYRQLPEEGLKFMVYLQKENIIDESGMPKERFSAEFPKEGPSILRIQQVVRGDSAAYFCASSAVTGGDGSPLHFGNGTRLTVT.

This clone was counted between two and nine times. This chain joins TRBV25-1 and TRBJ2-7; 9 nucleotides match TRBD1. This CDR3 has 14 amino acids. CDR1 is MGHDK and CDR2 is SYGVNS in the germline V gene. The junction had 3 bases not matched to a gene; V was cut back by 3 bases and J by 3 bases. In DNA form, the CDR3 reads TGTGCCAGCAGTGAGGGACAGGGAAACTACGAGCAGTACTTC. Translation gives CASSEGQGNYEQYF.

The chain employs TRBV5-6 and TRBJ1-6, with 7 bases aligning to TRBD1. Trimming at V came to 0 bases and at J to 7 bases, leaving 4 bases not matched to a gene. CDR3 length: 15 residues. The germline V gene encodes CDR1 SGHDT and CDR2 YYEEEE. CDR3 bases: TGTGCCAGCAGCTTGGAGGGGGCATGGAATTCACCCCTCCACTTT. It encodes CASSLEGAWNSPLHF.

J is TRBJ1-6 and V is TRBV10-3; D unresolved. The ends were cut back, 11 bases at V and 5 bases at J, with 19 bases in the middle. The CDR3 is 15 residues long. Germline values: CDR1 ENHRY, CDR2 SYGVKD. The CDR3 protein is CAAPPTVIDNSPLHF. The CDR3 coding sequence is TGTGCCGCCCCGCCAACGGTTATCGATAATTCACCCCTCCACTTT.

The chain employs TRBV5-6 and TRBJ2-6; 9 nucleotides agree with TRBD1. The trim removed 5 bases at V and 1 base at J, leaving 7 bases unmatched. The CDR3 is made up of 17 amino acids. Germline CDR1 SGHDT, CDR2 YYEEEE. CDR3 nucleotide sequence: TGTGCCAGCAGGCCGACAGGGGGAAGATCTGGGGCCAACGTCCTGACTTTC. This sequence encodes CASRPTGGRSGANVLTF. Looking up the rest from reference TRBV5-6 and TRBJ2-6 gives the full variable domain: DAGVTQSPTHLIKTRGQQVTLRCSPKSGHDTVSWYQQALGQGPQFIFQYYEEEERQRGNFPDRFSGHQFPNYSSELNVNALLLGDSALYLCASRPTGGRSGANVLTFGAGSRLTVL.

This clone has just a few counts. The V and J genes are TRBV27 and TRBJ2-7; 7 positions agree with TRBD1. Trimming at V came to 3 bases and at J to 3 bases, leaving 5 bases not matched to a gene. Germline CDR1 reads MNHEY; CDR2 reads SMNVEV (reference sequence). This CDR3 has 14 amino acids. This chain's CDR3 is CASSFTGADYEQYF. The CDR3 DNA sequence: TGTGCCAGCAGTTTCACAGGGGCGGACTACGAGCAGTACTTC.

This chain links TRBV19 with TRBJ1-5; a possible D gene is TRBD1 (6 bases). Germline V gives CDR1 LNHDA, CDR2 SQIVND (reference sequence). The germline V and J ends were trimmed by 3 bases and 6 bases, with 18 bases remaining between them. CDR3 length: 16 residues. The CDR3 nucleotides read TGTGCCAGTAGTATTGGAGTAACAGGGTTAAGTCAGCCCCAGCATTTT. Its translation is CASSIGVTGLSQPQHF.

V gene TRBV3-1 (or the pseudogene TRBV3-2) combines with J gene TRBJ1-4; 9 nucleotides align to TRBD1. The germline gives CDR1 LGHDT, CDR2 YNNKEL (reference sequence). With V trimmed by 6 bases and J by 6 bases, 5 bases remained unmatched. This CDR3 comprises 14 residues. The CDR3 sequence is CASSLTGGDEKLFF. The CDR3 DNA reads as TGTGCCAGCAGTCTGACAGGGGGGGATGAAAAACTGTTTTTT.

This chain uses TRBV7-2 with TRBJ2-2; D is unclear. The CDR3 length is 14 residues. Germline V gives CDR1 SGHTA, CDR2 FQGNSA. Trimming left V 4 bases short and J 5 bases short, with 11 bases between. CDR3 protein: CASSYLSSTGELFF. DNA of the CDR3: TGTGCCAGCAGCTACCTGTCCAGTACCGGGGAGCTGTTTTTT. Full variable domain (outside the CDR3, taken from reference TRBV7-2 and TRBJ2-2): GAGVSQSPSNKVTEKGKDVELRCDPISGHTALYWYRQSLGQGLEFLIYFQGNSAPDKSGLPSDRFSAERTGGSVSTLTIQRTQQEDSAVYLCASSYLSSTGELFFGEGSRLTVL.

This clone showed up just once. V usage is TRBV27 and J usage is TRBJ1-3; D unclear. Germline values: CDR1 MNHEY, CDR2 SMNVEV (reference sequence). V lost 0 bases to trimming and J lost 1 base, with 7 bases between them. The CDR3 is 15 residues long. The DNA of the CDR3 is TGTGCCAGCAGTTTATCGACGGGATCTGGAAACACCATATATTTT. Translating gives CASSLSTGSGNTIYF.

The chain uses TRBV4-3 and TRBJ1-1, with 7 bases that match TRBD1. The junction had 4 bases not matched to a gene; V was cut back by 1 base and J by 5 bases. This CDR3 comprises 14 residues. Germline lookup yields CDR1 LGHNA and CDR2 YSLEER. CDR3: CASSQVSGGTEAFF. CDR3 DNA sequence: TGCGCCAGCAGCCAAGTTTCAGGGGGTACTGAAGCTTTCTTT.

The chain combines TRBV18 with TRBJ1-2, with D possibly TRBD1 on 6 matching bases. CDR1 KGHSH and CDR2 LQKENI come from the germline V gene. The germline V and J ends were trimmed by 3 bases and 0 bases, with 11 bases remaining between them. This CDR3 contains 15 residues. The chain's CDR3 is CASSPGDISNYGYTF. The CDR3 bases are TGTGCCAGCTCACCGGGGGACATTTCTAACTATGGCTACACCTTC.